One and the same sample provided the 14 T cell receptor beta chains below, sequenced in a study of shared clonotypes between healthy human individuals (dated by TCRdb to 2018 to 2021). The method was the immunoSEQ multiplex PCR assay. The table was pulled from immuneACCESS by TCRdb, which kept in-frame rearrangements only. Such tables lose some clones; where checked, under half of the loss comes from unresolved V genes, and the rest has no known cause. Present in this sample are 490,000 or so clones, 79% of which were seen just once. The leading ten clones occupy approximately 12% of the sample. The sequenced material came from PBMCs. The receptors here all came from a woman aged 40 to 55 in good health. Some clones in this sample may be carry-over from other donors' samples.

The chain recombines TRBV7-3 with TRBJ2-2; no definite D call. There are 13 residues in the CDR3. The V end lost 4 bases, the J end lost 7 bases, and 10 bases lay between the germline ends. The germline CDR1 and CDR2 sequences are SGHTA and FQGTGA. The CDR3 DNA sequence: TGTGCCAGCAGCTCTCGGTCAGGCGGGGAGCTGTTTTTT. Protein sequence: CASSSRSGGELFF. The full variable domain, completed using reference TRBV7-3 and TRBJ2-2, is GAGVSQTPSNKVTEKGKYVELRCDPISGHTALYWYRQSLGQGPEFLIYFQGTGAADDSGLPNDRFFAVRPEGSVSTLKIQRTERGDSAVYLCASSSRSGGELFFGEGSRLTVL.

The rearrangement joins TRBV6-4 to TRBJ2-2; D remains unclear. Germline V gene data show CDR1 as MRHNA and CDR2 as SNTAGT. The CDR3 contains 17 residues. Trimming took 5 bases from V and 0 from J, leaving 16 bases between them. This CDR3 is CASSPNVGIANTGELFF. Written as DNA, the CDR3 is TGTGCCAGCAGTCCCAACGTAGGGATCGCGAACACCGGGGAGCTGTTTTTT.

V gene TRBV27 combines with J gene TRBJ2-3; D gene uncertain. The germline gives CDR1 MNHEY, CDR2 SMNVEV (reference sequence). Trimming pared 6 bases from V and 2 bases from J, leaving 9 bases between. The CDR3 has 13 amino acids. The CDR3 loop reads CASRLRYTDTQYF. CDR3 DNA sequence: TGTGCCAGCAGACTACGCTACACAGATACGCAGTATTTT.

The chain employs TRBV5-1 and TRBJ1-1, with 10 bases lining up with TRBD1. Germline values: CDR1 SGHRS, CDR2 YFSETQ. The junction had 8 bases not matched to a gene; V was cut back by 4 bases and J by 8 bases. The CDR3 totals 14 residues. This CDR3 reads CASSADRGDLEAFF. The DNA of the CDR3 is TGCGCCAGCAGCGCGGACAGGGGGGACTTGGAAGCTTTCTTT.

This clone has more than one count but fewer than ten. V and J are TRBV2 and TRBJ1-1, with D unclear. The V and J ends lost 3 bases and 5 bases respectively, with 10 bases between them. The CDR3 covers 13 residues. Germline CDR1 and CDR2: SNHLY and FYNNEI. CDR3 in amino acids: CASSENGVTEAFF. CDR3 coding DNA: TGTGCCAGCAGTGAGAATGGGGTAACTGAAGCTTTCTTT.

The CDR3 nucleotides read TGTGCCAGCACCCCTCGATTCGGGACAAGAATGAACACTGAAGCTTTCTTT. Encoded protein: CASTPRFGTRMNTEAFF. The chain combines TRBV28 with TRBJ1-1, with D perhaps TRBD1 (6 bases). This CDR3 spans 17 amino acids. Trimming took off 7 bases at V and 0 bases at J, with 21 bases between the two ends. The germline V gene encodes CDR1 MDHEN and CDR2 SYDVKM.

This CDR3 is CASSLVTGPGELFF. The DNA for the CDR3 is TGTGCCAGCAGCTTAGTTACAGGCCCCGGGGAGCTGTTTTTT. The chain uses TRBV7-9 and TRBJ2-2; TRBD1 is a possible D gene (5 bases). Germline lookup yields CDR1 SEHNR and CDR2 FQNEAQ (reference sequence). The CDR3 extends over 14 amino acids. Trimming took 1 base from V and 6 from J, leaving 9 bases between them. The variable domain in full, completed from reference TRBV7-9 and TRBJ2-2, reads DTGVSQNPRHKITKRGQNVTFRCDPISEHNRLYWYRQTLGQGPEFLTYFQNEAQLEKSRLLSDRFSAERPKGSFSTLEIQRTEQGDSAMYLCASSLVTGPGELFFGEGSRLTVL.

The rearrangement uses TRBV4-3 and TRBJ1-1; tentatively, D is TRBD1 (5 bases). The V end lost 0 bases, the J end lost 5 bases, and 13 bases lay between the germline ends. This CDR3 has 15 residues. CDR1 and CDR2 (germline): LGHNA, YSLEER. The CDR3 spells CASSQDRQGRTEAFF. CDR3 sequence (DNA): TGCGCCAGCAGCCAAGATCGCCAGGGACGAACTGAAGCTTTCTTT.

This clone has a handful of counts. The chain carries TRBV28 and TRBJ1-1; D gene unclear. Germline CDR1 is MDHEN and CDR2 is SYDVKM. The CDR3 covers 14 residues. The V end was cut by 7 bases, the J end by 2 bases, with 14 bases between. CDR3 sequence (DNA): TGTGCCAGCACCCCGACACAAAGAAACACTGAAGCTTTCTTT. Translation gives CASTPTQRNTEAFF.

V usage is TRBV15 and J usage is TRBJ2-1; 11 nucleotides line up with TRBD2. The junction had 2 bases not matched to a gene; V was cut back by 1 base and J by 6 bases. The CDR3 contains 15 residues. Germline CDR1 and CDR2: LNHNV and YYDKDF (reference sequence). CDR3 residues: CATSRGLAGINEQFF. CDR3 in DNA: TGTGCCACCAGCAGAGGACTAGCGGGAATCAATGAGCAGTTCTTC.

The chain combines TRBV30 with TRBJ2-1; D tentatively fits TRBD1 or TRBD2 (5 bases each). Germline CDR1 GTSNPN, CDR2 SVGIG (reference sequence). With 2 bases removed from V and 3 bases from J, the gap between germline ends came to 14 bases. This CDR3 has 15 amino acids. The DNA for the CDR3 is TGTGCCTGGAGTACAGGTGAGGGGTTCTACAATGAGCAGTTCTTC. Encoded protein: CAWSTGEGFYNEQFF.

J is TRBJ1-4 and V is TRBV18; TRBD1 matches 9 bases. The CDR3 is 15 amino acids. Per the germline V gene, CDR1 is KGHSH and CDR2 is LQKENI. V gave up 0 bases and J gave up 5 bases; unmatched junction bases: 1. The CDR3 DNA reads TGTGCCAGCTCACCACCGGACAGGGGAAATGAAAAACTGTTTTTT. Protein product: CASSPPDRGNEKLFF. Based on the CDR3 plus reference TRBV18 and TRBJ1-4, the full variable domain is NAGVMQNPRHLVRRRGQEARLRCSPMKGHSHVYWYRQLPEEGLKFMVYLQKENIIDESGMPKERFSAEFPKEGPSILRIQQVVRGDSAAYFCASSPPDRGNEKLFFGSGTQLSVL.

This clone was found a few times. The likely explanation is a read error, given a far larger clone one base away. The V call is TRBV2, the J call TRBJ1-5; D not certain. Germline loops: CDR1 SNHLY, CDR2 FYNNEI. This CDR3 is built from 13 residues. This CDR3 is CAGSDISNQPQHF. The CDR3 coding sequence is TGTGCCGGCAGTGACATTAGCAATCAGCCCCAGCATTTT.

This chain uses TRBV15 with TRBJ2-5, with 8 bases identical to TRBD1. Germline V gene data show CDR1 as LNHNV and CDR2 as YYDKDF (reference sequence). V lost 1 base, J lost 5 bases, and 6 bases stayed unmatched. This CDR3 spans 15 amino acids. CDR3 bases: TGTGCCACCAGCAGAGCCCCGACAGGGGATGAGACCCAGTACTTC. This translates into CATSRAPTGDETQYF.